What follows is one T cell receptor beta chain and its context. What it recognizes is unknown. The junction differs from germline at one of its ends, possibly a read error. The data were produced by immunoSEQ multiplex PCR, yet TCRdb's version contains in-frame clones alone and is incomplete. The top ten clones hold 2.5% to 3% of a sample with approximately 200,000 clones, 80% to 90% of them seen once. This entry is derived from a study of T cell responses to AZD1222 COVID-19 vaccine. Study-wide points: Among spike-specific TCRs, nearly half reportedly target unmutated variant regions. The CD4 TCRs associated with vaccination extended across spike and predominated at 160-218 and 743-854. The donor cohort was predominantly white British with a female majority, and clonal diversity may have been underestimated.

CDR1 is SNHLY and CDR2 is FYNNEI in the germline V gene. This CDR3 is 10 amino acids long. Sequenced here: peripheral blood, sampled on day 0 of MenACWY control vaccination. This receptor was obtained from an adult in good health. The V call is TRBV2, the J call TRBJ1-4, with TRBD1 as a possible D gene (5 bases). This CDR3 reads CASSDTGERF. The CDR3 DNA reads TGTGCCAGCAGTGATACGGGGGAGCGATTT.